This T cell receptor beta chain emerged from a study of cytomegalovirus exposure and HLA in healthy donors. Study-level results: Later on, analysis showed that most CMV-associated TCR beta chains appeared to be HLA-restricted. A link between a missense DCLRE1C variant and TCR beta V- and J-gene trimming emerged from a later analysis. Several of the most significant clusters appeared linked to common viral pathogens, based on a later analysis.

This CDR3 is built from 15 residues. Germline CDR1 is SGHNT and CDR2 is YYREEE (reference sequence). V was clipped by 0 bases and J by 3 bases, with 13 bases between them. This clone was found a few times. Antigen unknown. The PCR was carried out with 60 Vbeta primers and 13 Jbeta primers. Repertoires were generated with immunoSEQ multiplex PCR, while TCRdb's copy carries only in-frame clones and drops some. The sample lists tens of thousands of clones; 76% were seen once. At the time of sampling, donors were nominally healthy, though unrecorded immune exposures were likely. The sequence came from a woman in her thirties in good health and CMV-seropositive. The sequenced sample was PBMCs. J is TRBJ2-7 and V is TRBV5-4; D gene uncertain. CDR3 nucleotides: TGTGCCAGCAGCTTGGACAGTACGAACCGCTACGAGCAGTACTTC. Protein product: CASSLDSTNRYEQYF.